The entry below describes one T cell receptor beta chain. Additional DNA sequences in this sample encode the identical CDR3. Seattle's cohort entered during active infection and was followed longitudinally. The record originates from a study of blood T cell repertoires in COVID-19. Study-wide background: The study drew acute and convalescent COVID-19 samples from the United States, Italy and Spain. Sources were T cells, B-cell-depleted T cells, or PBMCs; the material itself was cDNA or gDNA.

Repertoires were generated with immunoSEQ multiplex PCR, while TCRdb's copy carries only in-frame clones and drops some. The data contain 150,000 to 160,000 clones, roughly 83% of them seen just once; the ten biggest clones take up 9.5% to 13%. Germline V gene sequence: CDR1 WNHNN, CDR2 SYGVQD (reference sequence). The CDR3 runs 12 residues. J was trimmed by 8 bases and V by 2 bases; bases with no gene match: 1. This clonotype was sampled from a woman in her sixties or seventies with COVID-19, enrolled during active disease. Input material: peripheral blood. V and J are TRBV10-1 and TRBJ1-1, with 8 bases matching TRBD1. The CDR3 loop reads CASSEGDREAFF. In DNA, the CDR3 is TGCGCCAGCAGTGAGGGGGACAGGGAAGCTTTCTTT.